One sample yielded the 29 T cell receptor beta chains listed below, sequenced in a study of blood T cells in healthy people across ages. A J-beta primer mix and a sample-barcoded 5' primer were used in a second PCR of about 7 to 12 cycles. Using its own MiXCR run on the 5' RACE reads, TCRdb lists one record per CDR3 protein. The table records about 2 million distinct CDR3 sequences, 40% to 55% of them present only once. The sample comprised blood. The receptors shown here come from a woman between 35 and 50 years old in good health.

This rearrangement joins TRBV20-1 to TRBJ2-3; 8 bases line up with TRBD2. The CDR3 has 16 residues. Germline V gene lookup returns CDR1 DFQATT and CDR2 SNEGSKA (reference sequence). Trimming at V came to 3 bases and at J to 2 bases, leaving 10 bases not matched to a gene. The CDR3 reads CSASTALRGVTDTQYF. CDR3 bases: TGCAGTGCTAGTACGGCGTTGCGGGGGGTCACAGATACGCAGTATTTT.

Only a few counts were recorded for this clonotype. The chain carries TRBV6-5 and TRBJ2-5, with 8 bases aligning to TRBD1. The V and J ends lost 7 bases and 5 bases, in that order; junction bases with no gene match: 6. Germline V gene data show CDR1 as MNHEY and CDR2 as SVGAGI. The CDR3 runs to 13 residues. CDR3 sequence (DNA): TGTGCCAGCAAGAGGACAGGGCACGAGACCCAGTACTTC. It encodes CASKRTGHETQYF.

The chain employs TRBV20-1 and TRBJ1-2, with D maybe TRBD1 (5 bases). Germline loops: CDR1 DFQATT, CDR2 SNEGSKA (reference sequence). This CDR3 spans 15 amino acids. Trimming shortened V by 0 bases and J by 6 bases, and 17 bases separated the two germline ends. The CDR3 sequence: CSARDLGRAGDGYTF. The CDR3 nucleotides read TGCAGTGCTAGAGATCTTGGCAGGGCAGGCGATGGCTACACCTTC.

This clonotype was recorded a few times. The genes are TRBV7-2 and TRBJ2-1; D not resolved. The CDR3 has 13 residues. The V gene's germline CDR1 is SGHTA and CDR2 FQGNSA. V lost 5 bases and J lost 3, with 8 bases in between. The CDR3 loop reads CASSQTLYNEQFF. CDR3 DNA sequence: TGTGCCAGCAGCCAAACCCTCTACAATGAGCAGTTCTTC.

The chain combines TRBV7-2 with TRBJ1-5; D possibly corresponds to TRBD1 (6 bases). The CDR3 has 14 amino acids. Trimming took 7 bases from V and 3 from J, leaving 13 bases between them. Looked up from germline, CDR1 is SGHTA and CDR2 is FQGNSA. This CDR3 reads CASKGQGHNQPQHF. The CDR3 DNA follows: TGTGCCAGCAAAGGGCAGGGGCACAATCAGCCCCAGCATTTT.

V and J are TRBV28 and TRBJ1-2, with 7 bases matching TRBD1. In germline, CDR1 is MDHEN, CDR2 SYDVKM. The CDR3 has 15 amino acids. Unmatched junction bases numbered 15, after V lost 6 bases and J lost 8 bases. Written as DNA, the CDR3 is TGTGCCAGCAGGGCCTCCGGGACAGTCGGTTTAGGCTACACCTTC. It codes for CASRASGTVGLGYTF.

The CDR3 here is CASTPTTGYGYTF. The CDR3 region has the DNA TGTGCCAGCACCCCTACCACCGGCTATGGCTACACCTTC. The rearrangement uses TRBV6-1 and TRBJ1-2; D unresolved. CDR3 size: 13 residues. V lost 7 bases and J 4 bases, leaving 13 bases between the germline ends. In germline, CDR1 is MNHNS, CDR2 SASEGT.

CDR3 loop: CASSYRQTNTDTQYF. The DNA for the CDR3 is TGTGCCAGCAGTTATCGACAGACGAACACAGATACGCAGTATTTT. This chain links TRBV6-2 or TRBV6-3 with TRBJ2-3; D may be TRBD1 (5 bases). Germline V gene lookup returns CDR1 MNHEY and CDR2 SVGEGT. The CDR3 is made up of 15 amino acids. Trimming took off 3 bases at V and 2 bases at J, with 12 bases between the two ends.

The rearrangement uses TRBV20-1 and TRBJ1-5, with 9 bases lining up with TRBD1. V shed 3 bases and J 2 bases; nucleotides not matched to a gene: 11. In germline, CDR1 is DFQATT, CDR2 SNEGSKA (reference sequence). The CDR3 extends over 17 amino acids. The DNA of the CDR3 is TGCAGTGCTAGGATGAGGGACAGGGTAGAGGGCAATCAGCCCCAGCATTTT. It is translated as CSARMRDRVEGNQPQHF.

This clonotype was seen a few times. V and J are TRBV7-2 and TRBJ2-3; D call uncertain. The CDR3 consists of 12 residues. Germline V gives CDR1 SGHTA, CDR2 FQGNSA. The V end lost 5 bases, the J end lost 6 bases, and 9 bases lay between the germline ends. The chain's CDR3 is CASSQRPDTQYF. CDR3 nucleotides: TGTGCCAGCAGCCAACGGCCCGATACGCAGTATTTT.

This clonotype was seen more than once but under ten times. The chain has TRBV21-1 and TRBJ2-7; the table's D call, TRBD1, has no DNA check behind it. The DNA end is more similar to TRBJ2-5, so the J call may be wrong. TRBV21-1 represents a pseudogene. This CDR3 contains 15 residues. The CDR3 bases are TGTGCCAGCAGCTCCTGGACAGGCCTCGGGGTGACCCAGTACTTC. Translated: CASSSWTGLGVTQYF.

The V and J genes are TRBV29-1 and TRBJ2-5; D tentatively fits TRBD1 or TRBD2 (5 bases each). Germline V gene sequence: CDR1 SQVTM, CDR2 ANQGSEA. The CDR3 length is 15 residues. V was clipped by 4 bases and J by 3 bases, with 18 bases between them. The CDR3, as DNA: TGCAGCGTTGCGCCCCGGCGGGTCAGGGAAGAGACCCAGTACTTC. Its protein product is CSVAPRRVREETQYF.

Only a few counts were recorded for this clonotype. This sequence may be a read error, since a much larger clone differs from it by one base. The CDR3 DNA reads as TGCAGTGCTCATCTGAGGGCTAATGGGCGGGCAGATACGCAGTATTTT. This codes for CSAHLRANGRADTQYF. The chain couples TRBV20-1 to TRBJ2-3; tentative D call: TRBD2 (5 bases). This CDR3 has 16 amino acids. Germline loops: CDR1 DFQATT, CDR2 SNEGSKA (reference sequence). Trimming left V 5 bases short and J 4 bases short, with 22 bases between.

The V gene is TRBV7-8, the J gene TRBJ1-2; D is uncertain. Trimming pared 2 bases from V and 5 bases from J, leaving 9 bases between. Per the germline V gene, CDR1 is SGHVS and CDR2 is FQNEAQ. CDR3 size: 13 residues. In DNA, the CDR3 is TGTGCCAGCAGCTTACGCTGGGAATATGGCTACACCTTC. Translated: CASSLRWEYGYTF.

This clonotype showed up just a few times. V is TRBV5-6 and J is TRBJ2-1, with D possibly TRBD2 on 6 matching bases. The CDR3 totals 15 residues. V lost 2 bases to trimming and J lost 2 bases, with 11 bases between them. Per the germline V gene, CDR1 is SGHDT and CDR2 is YYEEEE. CDR3 in DNA: TGTGCCAGCAGCTTTGCTCAGCGGGCCTACAATGAGCAGTTCTTC. It encodes CASSFAQRAYNEQFF. The full variable domain, with the rest looked up from reference TRBV5-6 and TRBJ2-1, is DAGVTQSPTHLIKTRGQQVTLRCSPKSGHDTVSWYQQALGQGPQFIFQYYEEEERQRGNFPDRFSGHQFPNYSSELNVNALLLGDSALYLCASSFAQRAYNEQFFGPGTRLTVL.

The chain combines TRBV7-2 with TRBJ1-2; D not resolved. The CDR3 is 12 amino acids. Looked up from germline, CDR1 is SGHTA and CDR2 is FQGNSA. Trimming cost V 5 bases and J 7 bases, with 11 bases left between them. The CDR3 DNA is TGTGCCAGCAGCCACGTCAGGACTGGCTACACCTTC. This codes for CASSHVRTGYTF.

This clonotype has only a few counts. A much larger clonotype is one base distant, so this may be a read error. This sequence joins TRBV5-1 and TRBJ1-2; D is ambiguous. V was pared by 3 bases and J by 8 bases, with 14 bases between. CDR1 SGHRS and CDR2 YFSETQ come from the germline V gene. This CDR3 has 13 amino acids. CDR3 protein: CASSWEPRGGYTF. The CDR3 nucleotides read TGCGCCAGCAGCTGGGAACCTCGGGGAGGCTACACCTTC.

This clonotype was detected a few times. The CDR3 is CSASPLGYQETQYF. In DNA form, the CDR3 reads TGCAGTGCTAGTCCCCTTGGGTACCAAGAGACCCAGTACTTC. This chain connects TRBV20-1 to TRBJ2-5; D is unclear. The CDR3 contains 14 residues. V gave up 3 bases and J gave up 0 bases, with 11 bases separating them. Looked up from germline, CDR1 is DFQATT and CDR2 is SNEGSKA (reference sequence).

This clonotype turned up a few times. The CDR3 region is CASSPFRTSLNEQFF. The CDR3 DNA sequence: TGTGCCAGCAGCCCATTCCGGACTAGCTTGAATGAGCAGTTCTTC. This chain connects TRBV7-2 to TRBJ2-1; the match to TRBD2 covers 8 bases. The J segment lost 7 bases and the V segment lost 5 bases, leaving 10 bases of the junction unmatched. Per germline, CDR1 SGHTA and CDR2 FQGNSA. The CDR3 totals 15 residues.

This chain connects TRBV13 to TRBJ1-2; tentative D call: TRBD1 (6 bases). The CDR3 consists of 15 residues. The V gene's germline CDR1 is PRHDT and CDR2 FYEKMQ (reference sequence). Trimming left V 3 bases short and J 8 bases short, with 19 bases between. In DNA form, the CDR3 reads TGTGCCAGCAGCTTGGACCGGCGGGGGGCGCAAGGCTACACCTTC. Translation gives CASSLDRRGAQGYTF. Together with reference TRBV13 and TRBJ1-2, the CDR3 gives the full variable domain: AAGVIQSPRHLIKEKRETATLKCYPIPRHDTVYWYQQGPGQDPQFLISFYEKMQSDKGSIPDRFSAQQFSDYHSELNMSSLELGDSALYFCASSLDRRGAQGYTFGSGTRLTVV.

The chain joins TRBV4-3 to TRBJ2-2, with D uncertain. The germline gives CDR1 LGHNA, CDR2 YSLEER. This CDR3 spans 13 amino acids. V was clipped by 4 bases and J by 6 bases, with 9 bases between them. The CDR3 sequence: CASSPGFSGELFF. The CDR3 bases are TGCGCCAGCAGCCCAGGATTTTCCGGGGAGCTGTTTTTT.

This CDR3 is CSARIGSDTQYF. CDR3 DNA sequence: TGCAGTGCTAGGATCGGCTCAGATACGCAGTATTTT. J is TRBJ2-3 and V is TRBV20-1; no clear D. Per the germline V gene, CDR1 is DFQATT and CDR2 is SNEGSKA (reference sequence). CDR3 size: 12 residues. V was shortened by 3 bases and J by 4 bases, with 8 bases between the two germline ends.

This clonotype was observed a handful of times. The CDR3 bases are TGTGCCAGCAGCCAACTGGGGGCCAACAATGAGCAGTTCTTC. It is translated as CASSQLGANNEQFF. The chain combines TRBV3-1 with TRBJ2-1; TRBD1 is a possible D gene (6 bases). This CDR3 spans 14 amino acids. V was pared by 2 bases and J by 5 bases, with 10 bases between. Germline V gene lookup returns CDR1 LGHDT and CDR2 YNNKEL (reference sequence).

The chain couples TRBV20-1 to TRBJ2-3, with 9 bases that match TRBD2. CDR3 length equals 19 residues. The V segment lost 2 bases and the J segment 0 bases; nucleotides outside the gene matches: 15. Germline CDR1 DFQATT, CDR2 SNEGSKA (reference sequence). CDR3 amino acids: CSARLLGLAGVTSTDTQYF. The CDR3 region has the DNA TGCAGTGCTAGACTCCTCGGGTTAGCGGGGGTGACTAGCACAGATACGCAGTATTTT.

This clonotype was seen many times. At one end, the junction sequence differs from germline, possibly due to a read error. The rearrangement links TRBV7-2 to TRBJ2-1; no firm D call. CDR1 and CDR2 from the germline V gene are SGHTA and FQGNSA. This CDR3 region has 13 residues. The CDR3 nucleotides read TGCGCCAGCAGCTTGGCTGGGTTCAATGAGCAGTTCTTC. This encodes CASSLAGFNEQFF.

This clonotype was counted a few times. This chain uses TRBV7-2 with TRBJ2-7, with D perhaps matching TRBD1 (7 bases). Trimming took 5 bases from V and 6 from J, leaving 11 bases between them. The length of the CDR3 is 12 residues. Germline CDR1 SGHTA, CDR2 FQGNSA. The CDR3 sequence is CASSAGQLEQYF. The CDR3 DNA follows: TGTGCCAGCAGCGCGGGACAGCTCGAGCAGTACTTC. The whole variable domain, remainder taken from reference TRBV7-2 and TRBJ2-7, is GAGVSQSPSNKVTEKGKDVELRCDPISGHTALYWYRQSLGQGLEFLIYFQGNSAPDKSGLPSDRFSAERTGGSVSTLTIQRTQQEDSAVYLCASSAGQLEQYFGPGTRLTVT.

CDR3 residues: CASSGPRLSYEQYF. In DNA, the CDR3 is TGTGCCAGCAGTGGTCCCCGGCTGAGCTACGAGCAGTACTTC. This chain connects TRBV6-1 to TRBJ2-7; D is unclear. V lost 4 bases to trimming and J lost 3 bases, with 13 bases between them. This CDR3 contains 14 residues. CDR1 is MNHNS and CDR2 is SASEGT in the germline V gene.

The chain uses TRBV4-1 and TRBJ2-2; D not certain. This CDR3 is 13 amino acids long. Germline values: CDR1 MGHRA, CDR2 YSYEKL. V lost 2 bases to trimming and J lost 8 bases, with 9 bases between them. CDR3 DNA sequence: TGCGCCAGCAGCCAACTGAAGGCGGGGGAGCTGTTTTTT. Amino acid sequence: CASSQLKAGELFF.

This clonotype appeared once. A much larger clone is a single base away; this may be a read error. J is TRBJ2-3 and V is TRBV4-3; possible D gene TRBD2, 5 bases. The CDR3 runs 15 residues. Per germline, CDR1 LGHNA and CDR2 YSLEER. CDR3 in amino acids: CASSQEKRDGDSQYF. CDR3 sequence (DNA): TGCGCCAGCAGCCAAGAGAAGAGGGATGGAGATTCGCAGTATTTT.